This T cell receptor beta chain stems from a study of STAT5B mutations in CD4+ large granular lymphocyte leukemia. Study-level points and caveats: TRBV06-family usage was enriched in top patient clones (8/27) versus controls (2/35). Without HLA matching, higher CD4+ than CD8+ T-LGLL clonality could reflect small sample size. No patients shared main leukemic clonotypes, though about 25% appeared at low frequency elsewhere.

The ends were cut back, 0 bases at V and 1 base at J, with 9 bases in the middle. Per germline, CDR1 MNHEY and CDR2 SVGAGI. The CDR3 spans 16 residues. This table comes from immunoSEQ multiplex PCR, and its TCRdb copy is limited to in-frame clones, with some not included. This sample carries 30,000 to 35,000 clones, approximately 80% of them seen once, and the ten largest clones take 4% to 5.5%. As to this clone: Its antigen remains unidentified.

Material: CD4+ T cells from blood buffy coats. This chain connects TRBV6-5 to TRBJ2-2, with D hard to call. The clonotype was recovered from a human donor in good health. CDR3 loop: CASSYSVVKNTGELFF. In nucleotides, the CDR3 is TGTGCCAGCAGTTACTCCGTCGTAAAGAACACCGGGGAGCTGTTTTTT.